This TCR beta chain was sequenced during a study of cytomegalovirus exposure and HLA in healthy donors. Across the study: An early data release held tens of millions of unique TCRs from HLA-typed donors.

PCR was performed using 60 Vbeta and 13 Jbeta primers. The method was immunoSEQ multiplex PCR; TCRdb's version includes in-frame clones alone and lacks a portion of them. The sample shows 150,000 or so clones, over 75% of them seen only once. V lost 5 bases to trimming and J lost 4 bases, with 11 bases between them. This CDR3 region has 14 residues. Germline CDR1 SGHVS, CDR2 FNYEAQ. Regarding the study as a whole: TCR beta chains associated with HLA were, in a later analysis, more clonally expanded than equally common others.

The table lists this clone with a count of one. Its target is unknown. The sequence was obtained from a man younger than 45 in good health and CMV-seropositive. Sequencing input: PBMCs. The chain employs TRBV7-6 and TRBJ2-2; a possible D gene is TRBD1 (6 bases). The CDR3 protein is CASSPRTATGELFF. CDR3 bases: TGTGCCAGCAGCCCCCGGACAGCCACCGGGGAGCTGTTTTTT.